This entry describes one TCR beta chain. Residents of over 20 US areas, aged about 18 to 95 years, made up the participants. For recovered donors of Cohort 3, there were two negative PCRs, clearance, or symptom resolution. This entry comes from a study of blood T cell repertoires in COVID-19. Study as a whole: COVID-19 samples collected from the United States, Italy and Spain covered acute and convalescent phases. The cDNA or gDNA used as material had been derived from T cells, B-cell-depleted T cells, or PBMCs.

Clones were sequenced by immunoSEQ multiplex PCR, and TCRdb holds only the in-frame ones, with some missing. This sample carries about 440,000 clones, about 90% of them seen once, and the ten largest clones take roughly 0.66%. After removal of 3 bases from V and 4 bases from J, the junction contained 8 bases not matched to a gene. Germline assignment: CDR1 GTSNPN and CDR2 SVGIG (reference sequence). This CDR3 has 14 amino acids. The clonotype comes from a man younger than 30 who had recovered from COVID-19. The sequenced material came from PBMCs or T cells enriched from blood (not recorded which). The chain couples TRBV30 to TRBJ1-2; 7 bases fit TRBD1. The CDR3 bases are TGTGCCTGGAGAGAGACAGGGCTTGCCTATGGCTACACCTTC. Translating it yields CAWRETGLAYGYTF.